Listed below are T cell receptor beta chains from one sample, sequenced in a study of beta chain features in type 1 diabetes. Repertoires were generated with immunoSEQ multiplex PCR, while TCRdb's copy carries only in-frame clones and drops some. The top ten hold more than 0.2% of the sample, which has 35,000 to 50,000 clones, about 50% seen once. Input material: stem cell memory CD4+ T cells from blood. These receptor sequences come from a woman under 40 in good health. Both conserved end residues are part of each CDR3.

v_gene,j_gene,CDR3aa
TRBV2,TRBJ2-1,CASSVLDSYNEQFF
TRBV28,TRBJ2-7,CASSLAPGEQYF
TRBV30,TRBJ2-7,CAWSTDSEQYF
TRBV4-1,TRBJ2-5,CASSQWSGETQYF
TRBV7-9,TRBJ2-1,CASSSASGMVGEQFF
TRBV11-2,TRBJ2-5,CASSPDRAETQYF
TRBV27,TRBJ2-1,CASSLSEQSSYNEQFF
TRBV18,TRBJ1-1,CASSPQPGNTEAFF
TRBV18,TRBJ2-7,CASSPRQGKSYEQYF
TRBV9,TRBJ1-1,CASSGNGVGEAFF
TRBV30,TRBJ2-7,CAWRDRFRSYEQYF
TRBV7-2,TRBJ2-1,CASSLGANGFNEQFF
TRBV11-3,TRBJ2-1,CASSPRTSSGRRNEQFF
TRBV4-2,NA,CASSQDYRAYEQYF
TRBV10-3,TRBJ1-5,CAITGQENQPQHF
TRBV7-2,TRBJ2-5,CASSLDRAQETQYF
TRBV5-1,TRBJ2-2,CASSLVTGGSTGELFF
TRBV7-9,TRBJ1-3,CASSWTGASFEISGNTIYF
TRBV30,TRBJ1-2,CAWSVTRVGYTF
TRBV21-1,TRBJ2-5,CASSKDPVPAQYF
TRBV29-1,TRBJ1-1,CSVEVWQGQAFF
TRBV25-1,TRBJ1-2,CASSKGATNYGYTF
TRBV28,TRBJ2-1,CASYRGSSNEQFF
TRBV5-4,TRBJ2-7,CASSLLAGSSYEQYF
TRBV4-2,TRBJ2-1,CASSLGGTGDYNEQFF
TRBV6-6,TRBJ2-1,CASTNGAPAYNEQFF
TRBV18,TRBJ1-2,CASSPPGVNYGYTF
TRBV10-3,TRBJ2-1,CAISEGQGGSYNEQFF
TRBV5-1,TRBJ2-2,CASTWTVSGTGELFF
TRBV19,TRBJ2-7,CASRERGLRAYEQYF
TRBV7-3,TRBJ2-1,CASSPRTGGNRIF
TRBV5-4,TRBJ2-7,CASSQVKGRVSYEQYF
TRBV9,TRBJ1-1,CASSVDWGGYTEAFF
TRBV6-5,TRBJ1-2,CASSYGVGQDNYGYTF
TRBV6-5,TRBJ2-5,CASSYRTGTEETQYF
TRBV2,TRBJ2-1,CAGRTSGYNEQFF
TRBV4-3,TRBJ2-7,CASSSGQEGNEQYF
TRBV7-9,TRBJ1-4,CASSSSGRANEKLFF
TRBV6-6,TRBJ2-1,CASSYSRDRGDEQFF
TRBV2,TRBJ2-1,CAGAGGRAPNEQFF
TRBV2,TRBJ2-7,CASRGTGAHTYEQYF
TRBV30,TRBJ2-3,CAWTGGLAGGRTQYF
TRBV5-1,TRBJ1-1,CASSWGQGALTEAFF
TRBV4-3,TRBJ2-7,CASSQDLGQLSYEQYF
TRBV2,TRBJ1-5,CASTTGTVNQPQHF
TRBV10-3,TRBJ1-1,CAIRPLDSLNTEAFF
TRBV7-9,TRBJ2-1,CASSLAGRVNEQFF
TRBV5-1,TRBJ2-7,CASSSDGAYEQYF
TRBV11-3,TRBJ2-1,CASSLAWPSGKNEQFF
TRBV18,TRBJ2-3,CASSPTRADTQYF
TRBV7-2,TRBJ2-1,CASSPGQGLVGSYNEQFF
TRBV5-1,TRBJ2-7,CASRLLRGGSYEQYF
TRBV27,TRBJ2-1,CASSLTGGAYNEQFF
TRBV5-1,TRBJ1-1,CASSSKEARDSTEAFF
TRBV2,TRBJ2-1,CASSLKLAGPGSEQFF